This T cell receptor (beta chain) came from a study of identical twins. TCRdb called the 5' RACE reads again in MiXCR, with one record for every CDR3 protein. The sample includes 700,000 or so distinct CDR3 sequences, less than 10% of them seen just once. A further study also used this sample, focusing on yellow fever vaccine responses in identical twins.

Sample: PBMCs. This clonotype was sampled from a woman aged 18-29 years in good health.

The CDR3 coding sequence is TGTGCCAGCAAATTCGATCTAGCGGGGAACACCGGGGAGCTGTTTTTT. This encodes CASKFDLAGNTGELFF. This chain links TRBV28 with TRBJ2-2; 8 bases line up with TRBD2. CDR3 length: 16 residues. After removal of 7 bases from V and 1 base from J, the junction contained 8 bases not matched to a gene. Germline V gives CDR1 MDHEN, CDR2 SYDVKM.